This T cell receptor (beta chain) was sequenced for a study of cytomegalovirus exposure and HLA in healthy donors. Overall study: Earlier results showed roughly 120 million unique TCR beta sequences derived from roughly 180 million T cells. Whole-study findings and limits: Only CMV serostatus was available as immune exposure information. What was likely a sequencing artifact was a cluster of highly shared sequence variants. As a later analysis showed, several of the most significant clusters appeared to be linked to common viral pathogens.

There are 16 residues in the CDR3. V lost 2 bases, J lost 5 bases, and 17 bases lay in between. The V gene's germline CDR1 is SGHDT and CDR2 YYEEEE. The PCR had 60 Vbeta and 13 Jbeta primers. Generated by immunoSEQ multiplex PCR, the TCRdb table keeps only in-frame clones and is missing some. The sample yields roughly 170,000 clones, 75% to 85% seen once. A note on this clone: Its antigen remains unidentified.

The sequencing input was PBMCs. The chain combines TRBV5-6 with TRBJ1-5, with D possibly being TRBD1 (5 bases). The TCR originated in a boy younger than 18 in good health and CMV-seronegative. CDR3: CASSLNTGILDQPQHF. The CDR3 DNA sequence: TGTGCCAGCAGCTTAAATACAGGCATTCTTGATCAGCCCCAGCATTTT.